The 13 T cell receptor beta chains given below trace back to one sample, sequenced in a study of blood T cell repertoires in COVID-19. Using immunoSEQ multiplex PCR, the repertoire was profiled, and TCRdb retains in-frame clones only, with some absent. The table shows approximately 230,000 clones, with 70% to 90% occurring only once. Input material: peripheral blood. The receptor source for this set is a woman aged 25 to 39 with COVID-19, enrolled during active disease.

The sample holds one count of this clone. V and J are TRBV4-1 and TRBJ2-1, with TRBD2 matching 7 bases. J gave up 15 bases and V 1 base, and 6 bases lay outside the gene matches. The CDR3 contains 12 residues. Germline CDR1 MGHRA, CDR2 YSYEKL. The CDR3 is CASSQGRGSLFF. CDR3 nucleotide sequence: TGCGCCAGCAGCCAAGGGCGGGGGTCTCTGTTCTTC.

V usage is TRBV6-5 and J usage is TRBJ2-3, with D possibly TRBD1 on 5 matching bases. Germline loops: CDR1 MNHEY, CDR2 SVGAGI. This CDR3 has 13 amino acids. Between the trimmed V and J ends, which lost 2 bases and 11 bases, there was a span of 14 bases. The CDR3 here is CASSYRQGLGQYF. The CDR3 bases are TGTGCCAGCAGTTACCGTCAGGGCCTAGGGCAGTATTTT.

The chain recombines TRBV7-2 with TRBJ1-5; D not certain. The CDR3 spans 14 residues. Trimming removed 2 bases at V and 4 bases at J, with 9 bases between. Per the germline V gene, CDR1 is SGHTA and CDR2 is FQGNSA. DNA of the CDR3: TGTGCCAGCAGCTTAATACCGGGGAATCAGCCCCAGCATTTT. It is translated as CASSLIPGNQPQHF.

V and J are TRBV27 and TRBJ1-3; D gene ambiguous. Germline values: CDR1 MNHEY, CDR2 SMNVEV (reference sequence). CDR3 length: 15 amino acids. V was clipped by 5 bases and J by 5 bases, with 16 bases between them. The CDR3 DNA sequence: TGTGCCAGCAGTCCCGGCCCCAGAGGGAGAAACACCATATATTTT. Translating it yields CASSPGPRGRNTIYF.

CDR3 nucleotide sequence: TGCGCCAGCAGCGGAGAACAGGGAAAGGGCACTGAAGCTTTCTTT. It codes for CASSGEQGKGTEAFF. This chain uses TRBV5-1 with TRBJ1-1, with a possible D match to TRBD1 (6 bases). The CDR3 is 15 residues long. Germline assignment: CDR1 SGHRS and CDR2 YFSETQ. Trimming stripped 4 bases from V and 4 bases from J, with 17 bases between.

This chain links TRBV18 with TRBJ1-2; D is perhaps TRBD1 (5 bases). Trimming removed 2 bases from V and 0 bases from J, with 10 bases in between. Germline assignment: CDR1 KGHSH and CDR2 LQKENI. The CDR3 runs to 15 residues. The CDR3 reads CASSPNQGANYGYTF. The DNA of the CDR3 is TGTGCCAGCTCACCAAATCAGGGTGCTAACTATGGCTACACCTTC. The full variable domain, with the rest looked up from reference TRBV18 and TRBJ1-2, is NAGVMQNPRHLVRRRGQEARLRCSPMKGHSHVYWYRQLPEEGLKFMVYLQKENIIDESGMPKERFSAEFPKEGPSILRIQQVVRGDSAAYFCASSPNQGANYGYTFGSGTRLTVV.

The chain couples TRBV6-6 to TRBJ2-2; TRBD2 might be the D (7 bases). Germline V lookup: CDR1 MNHNY, CDR2 SVGAGI (reference sequence). There are 17 residues in the CDR3. V was clipped by 6 bases and J by 3 bases, with 20 bases between them. The CDR3 sequence: CASSRPIGGGDTGELFF. CDR3 bases: TGTGCCAGCAGCCGACCAATAGGAGGGGGGGACACCGGGGAGCTGTTTTTT.

This sequence joins TRBV7-2 and TRBJ2-1; D call uncertain. V was clipped by 5 bases and J by 4 bases, with 12 bases between them. Germline lookup yields CDR1 SGHTA and CDR2 FQGNSA. This CDR3 is built from 14 residues. Written as DNA, the CDR3 is TGTGCCAGCAGCCCCACAGATCCTTACAATGAGCAGTTCTTC. This translates into CASSPTDPYNEQFF.

The chain has TRBV15 and TRBJ1-2; tentatively, D is TRBD1 (5 bases). The V end was cut by 0 bases, the J end by 4 bases, with 15 bases between. The CDR3 is made up of 16 amino acids. The germline V gene encodes CDR1 LNHNV and CDR2 YYDKDF (reference sequence). Here the CDR3 reads CATSRDESRTFYGYTF. The DNA of the CDR3 is TGTGCCACCAGCAGAGATGAGTCGCGGACATTCTATGGCTACACCTTC. The whole variable domain, filled in from reference TRBV15 and TRBJ1-2, reads DAMVIQNPRYQVTQFGKPVTLSCSQTLNHNVMYWYQQKSSQAPKLLFHYYDKDFNNEADTPDNFQSRRPNTSFCFLDIRSPGLGDTAMYLCATSRDESRTFYGYTFGSGTRLTVV.

This chain connects TRBV7-8 to TRBJ1-6; tentatively, D is TRBD1 (6 bases). The CDR3 contains 13 residues. CDR1 SGHVS and CDR2 FQNEAQ come from the germline V gene. V gave up 5 bases and J gave up 18 bases, with 20 bases separating them. The CDR3 DNA sequence: TGTGCCAGCAGCGGCAACGTCAGGGGTCGTACCCACTTT. Protein sequence: CASSGNVRGRTHF.

This clone was detected a few times. The rearrangement links TRBV9 to TRBJ1-2; 7 bases agree with TRBD1. CDR3 size: 14 residues. Per the germline V gene, CDR1 is SGDLS and CDR2 is YYNGEE. V trimming: 2 bases; J trimming: 2 bases; junction bases outside the gene matches: 3. CDR3 sequence: CASSVMTGNYGYTF. The CDR3 DNA follows: TGTGCCAGCAGCGTTATGACAGGGAACTATGGCTACACCTTC. Based on the CDR3 plus reference TRBV9 and TRBJ1-2, the full variable domain is DSGVTQTPKHLITATGQRVTLRCSPRSGDLSVYWYQQSLDQGLQFLIQYYNGEERAKGNILERFSAQQFPDLHSELNLSSLELGDSALYFCASSVMTGNYGYTFGSGTRLTVV.

This sequence joins TRBV27 and TRBJ1-1; no definite D call. The CDR3 loop spans 16 amino acids. V was cut by 4 bases and J by 2 bases, with 17 bases left in between. Germline V gene lookup returns CDR1 MNHEY and CDR2 SMNVEV (reference sequence). The CDR3 loop reads CASSWAGPGRNTEAFF. DNA of the CDR3: TGTGCCAGCAGTTGGGCCGGGCCGGGGAGAAACACTGAAGCTTTCTTT.

CDR3 sequence reads: CASSFGGETDTQYF. The CDR3 nucleotides read TGCGCCAGCAGCTTTGGCGGGGAGACAGATACGCAGTATTTT. This sequence joins TRBV5-1 and TRBJ2-3; D is possibly TRBD2 (6 bases). The CDR3 has 14 residues. Between the trimmed V and J ends, which lost 2 bases and 3 bases, there was a span of 10 bases. Germline CDR1 and CDR2: SGHRS and YFSETQ.